This record concerns one TCR beta chain sequence. The antigen remains undetermined. At one boundary the junction diverges from the germline segment, which might be a read error. A modified ARM-PCR protocol with three rounds of nested PCR amplified TCRbeta. Each CDR3 protein gets one entry after TCRdb re-called the multiplex PCR reads with MiXCR. This sample has under 95,000 distinct CDR3 sequences, with less than 80% found just once. This sample is drawn from a study of tumor and adjacent non-tumor tissue in lung cancer. Study overall: The patients, approximately 9 men and about five women, were roughly 30 to 80 with stage I to III disease. The study, taken as a whole, reports: Significantly higher TCR diversity was found in tumor than normal lung.

Germline V gene lookup returns CDR1 LNHDA and CDR2 SQIVND (reference sequence). The CDR3 covers 15 residues. This sample's RNA came from whole unsorted tissue. The sample taken for sequencing was lung tumor tissue. The source is a man in his sixties with non-small cell lung cancer. V and J are TRBV19 and TRBJ2-1; 8 bases line up with TRBD1. CDR3 region: CASSIVGQANNEQFF. The CDR3 DNA reads TGTGCCAGTAGTATAGTGGGACAGGCCAACAATGAACAGTTCTTC.